The 22 T cell receptor beta chains below all came from one sample that was sequenced in a study of CD8 T cells in ankylosing spondylitis. Via MiXCR, TCRdb re-called the 5' RACE reads, giving one row per CDR3 protein. Of roughly 350,000 distinct CDR3 sequences in the sample, less than 9.5% were seen once. Regarding the study as a whole: Made up of fewer than 10 highly homologous variants, a TCR beta motif appeared characteristic of ankylosing spondylitis blood.

Their specific antigens are unknown. The sequenced sample was blood, either unsorted or a sorted T cell fraction (not recorded which). All receptors come from a male donor with ankylosing spondylitis.

The chain links TRBV28 to TRBJ2-7; D remains ambiguous. In germline, CDR1 is MDHEN, CDR2 SYDVKM. V was pared by 4 bases and J by 4 bases, with 14 bases between. The CDR3 covers 14 residues. The CDR3 nucleotides are TGTGCCAGCAGTTCCCAGACGGTGGGGTACGAGCAGTACTTC. Encoded protein: CASSSQTVGYEQYF.

The chain combines TRBV15 with TRBJ1-4; possible D gene TRBD1, 6 bases. There are 15 residues in the CDR3. Germline V gene lookup returns CDR1 LNHNV and CDR2 YYDKDF (reference sequence). V was pared by 0 bases and J by 8 bases, with 13 bases between. In nucleotides, the CDR3 is TGTGCCACCAGCAGAGATAGCCTCCAGGGGGAAAAACTGTTTTTT. Translated, it gives CATSRDSLQGEKLFF.

This chain links TRBV28 with TRBJ1-5; 10 bases agree with TRBD1. Germline assignment: CDR1 MDHEN and CDR2 SYDVKM. The CDR3 has 17 residues. V trimming: 6 bases; J trimming: 1 base; junction bases outside the gene matches: 9. The CDR3 protein is CASRGQGVITSNQPQHF. The CDR3 region has the DNA TGTGCCAGCAGAGGACAGGGGGTTATTACGAGCAATCAGCCCCAGCATTTT.

The chain joins TRBV24-1 to TRBJ1-1; tentatively, D is TRBD1 (5 bases). V was trimmed by 5 bases and J by 5 bases, leaving 11 bases between them. Germline V gene sequence: CDR1 KGHDR, CDR2 SFDVKD. The CDR3 totals 13 residues. The CDR3 is CATSGRQGTEAFF. As DNA, the CDR3 is TGTGCCACCAGTGGACGGCAGGGAACTGAAGCTTTCTTT.

V gene TRBV5-1 combines with J gene TRBJ2-3; a possible D gene is TRBD1 (6 bases). In germline, CDR1 is SGHRS, CDR2 YFSETQ. The CDR3 is 15 amino acids. V was trimmed by 0 bases and J by 4 bases, leaving 12 bases between them. CDR3 region: CASSLEGRGPDTQYF. DNA for the CDR3: TGCGCCAGCAGCTTGGAGGGCAGGGGTCCAGATACGCAGTATTTT.

In its sample, this clonotype was seen a few times. The chain couples TRBV19 to TRBJ1-1; D may be TRBD1 (5 bases). The CDR3 covers 14 residues. Germline CDR1 is LNHDA and CDR2 is SQIVND (reference sequence). V was clipped by 6 bases and J by 4 bases, with 15 bases between them. The CDR3 bases are TGTGCCAGTAGCCGATGGGGCTCTGCCACTGAAGCTTTCTTT. It encodes CASSRWGSATEAFF.

The chain joins TRBV6-1 to TRBJ2-2; 14 nucleotides agree with TRBD2. Germline CDR1 reads MNHNS; CDR2 reads SASEGT. V trimming: 8 bases; J trimming: 7 bases; junction bases outside the gene matches: 6. CDR3 length: 15 residues. The CDR3 loop is CASGTSGRRIGELFF. The CDR3 DNA is TGTGCCAGCGGGACTAGCGGGAGAAGGATCGGGGAGCTGTTTTTT.

The chain combines TRBV20-1 with TRBJ2-6; the match to TRBD2 covers 15 bases. Looked up from germline, CDR1 is DFQATT and CDR2 is SNEGSKA (reference sequence). J was trimmed by 4 bases and V by 6 bases; bases with no gene match: 13. The CDR3 is made up of 19 amino acids. CDR3 region: CSAYGLAGGPRLGANVLTF. CDR3 nucleotide sequence: TGCAGTGCCTACGGACTAGCGGGAGGGCCACGATTGGGGGCCAACGTCCTGACTTTC.

This chain connects TRBV6-6 to TRBJ2-2, with 9 bases matching TRBD1. The length of the CDR3 is 13 residues. CDR1 and CDR2 from the germline V gene are MNHNY and SVGAGI (reference sequence). The V gene end was trimmed by 2 bases and the J gene end by 12 bases; junction bases not matched to a gene: 4. CDR3 in amino acids: CASSYPGTGKLFF. Here the CDR3 DNA reads TGTGCCAGCAGTTACCCTGGGACAGGGAAGCTGTTTTTT.

This clonotype was seen ten or more times. The gene calls are TRBV29-1 and TRBJ2-1; 7 positions agree with TRBD1. Germline values: CDR1 SQVTM, CDR2 ANQGSEA. Unmatched junction bases numbered 5, after V lost 4 bases and J lost 5 bases. CDR3 length equals 13 residues. CDR3 region: CSVAWQGDNEQFF. Here the CDR3 DNA reads TGCAGCGTTGCTTGGCAGGGGGACAATGAGCAGTTCTTC.

This clonotype was detected many times. The chain carries TRBV6-1 and TRBJ2-7; D possibly corresponds to TRBD1 (5 bases). Trimming removed 8 bases at V and 3 bases at J, with 17 bases between. The CDR3 is 14 amino acids. CDR1 is MNHNS, CDR2 SASEGT, per germline. The CDR3 loop reads CASSPARGNYEQYF. In DNA, the CDR3 is TGTGCCAGCTCTCCGGCTAGGGGAAACTACGAGCAGTACTTC.

The chain combines TRBV19 with TRBJ1-6, with a possible D match to TRBD1 (6 bases). The CDR3 loop spans 12 amino acids. The V gene lost 8 bases and the J gene lost 4 bases, with 6 bases spanning the gap. Per the germline V gene, CDR1 is LNHDA and CDR2 is SQIVND (reference sequence). Written as DNA, the CDR3 is TGTGCCAGTGGACAGTATAATTCACCCCTCCACTTT. Its protein product is CASGQYNSPLHF.

This clonotype was picked up a small number of times. The chain recombines TRBV11-3 with TRBJ2-1; D gene ambiguous. V was trimmed by 2 bases and J by 5 bases, leaving 13 bases between them. Germline CDR1 and CDR2: SGHNT and YENEEA. The CDR3 loop spans 15 amino acids. DNA of the CDR3: TGTGCCAGCAGCTTAAAGGGCCTACCGAACAATGAGCAGTTCTTC. Translating gives CASSLKGLPNNEQFF.

This clonotype has just a few counts. This chain links TRBV27 with TRBJ2-3; TRBD2 matches at 14 bases. V lost 8 bases to trimming and J lost 7 bases; unmatched junction nucleotides: 5. The CDR3 spans 14 residues. Germline V gene lookup returns CDR1 MNHEY and CDR2 SMNVEV (reference sequence). In nucleotides, the CDR3 is TGTGCCAGCGGACTAGCGGGAGGAAGAAATACGCAGTATTTT. It specifies CASGLAGGRNTQYF.

The chain links TRBV14 to TRBJ2-1, with 9 nucleotides matching TRBD1. V gave up 0 bases and J gave up 8 bases; unmatched junction bases: 5. The CDR3 consists of 15 residues. Germline CDR1 and CDR2: SGHDN and FVKESK. CDR3 sequence reads: CASSQENRGPDEQFF. In DNA form, the CDR3 reads TGTGCCAGCAGCCAAGAGAACAGGGGGCCCGATGAGCAGTTCTTC.

The chain has TRBV2 and TRBJ2-7; tentatively, D is TRBD1 (6 bases). The CDR3 contains 12 residues. The germline gives CDR1 SNHLY, CDR2 FYNNEI. Trimming stripped 10 bases from V and 2 bases from J, with 12 bases between. The DNA for the CDR3 is TGTGCCACCTCGGGACAAACCTACGAGCAGTACTTC. This translates into CATSGQTYEQYF.

This sequence joins TRBV25-1 and TRBJ2-7; 8 nucleotides agree with TRBD1. Germline V gene data show CDR1 as MGHDK and CDR2 as SYGVNS. The junction had 8 bases not matched to a gene; V was cut back by 4 bases and J by 0 bases. The CDR3 length is 16 residues. The CDR3 DNA is TGTGCCAGCAGTGTAGACAGGGGTGTCGGCTCCTACGAGCAGTACTTC. Translation gives CASSVDRGVGSYEQYF.

This clonotype was observed a handful of times. The rearrangement uses TRBV18 and TRBJ1-1; D possibly corresponds to TRBD1 (6 bases). V lost 2 bases, J lost 7 bases, and 17 bases lay in between. CDR1 and CDR2 (germline): KGHSH, LQKENI. The CDR3 runs to 15 residues. The CDR3 loop reads CASSPNPGGDYEAFF. Here the CDR3 DNA reads TGTGCCAGCTCACCAAACCCCGGGGGCGACTATGAAGCTTTCTTT.

V usage is TRBV28 and J usage is TRBJ2-5; D uncertain. The germline V gene has CDR1 MDHEN and CDR2 SYDVKM. The CDR3 runs to 14 residues. Trimming cost V 3 bases and J 4 bases, with 12 bases left between them. CDR3: CASSLASEVETQYF. In DNA, the CDR3 is TGTGCCAGCAGTTTGGCTTCCGAAGTAGAGACCCAGTACTTC.

This clonotype was seen a handful of times. The rearrangement joins TRBV5-6 to TRBJ1-2; D is unresolved. CDR1 is SGHDT, CDR2 YYEEEE, per germline. V dropped 3 bases and J dropped 4 bases, with 16 bases sitting between them. CDR3 length equals 15 residues. DNA for the CDR3: TGTGCCAGCAGCTGGGAGGGCCCTCGGCGCTATGGCTACACCTTC. Protein: CASSWEGPRRYGYTF.

This clonotype was seen repeatedly, ten times or more. The chain couples TRBV5-1 to TRBJ2-4; D ambiguous. The CDR3 loop spans 13 amino acids. V lost 1 base to trimming and J lost 2 bases, with 4 bases between them. Germline assignment: CDR1 SGHRS and CDR2 YFSETQ. CDR3 DNA: TGCGCCAGCAGCTTGCGATCCAAAAACATTCAGTACTTC. Translation gives CASSLRSKNIQYF.

This chain links TRBV5-1 with TRBJ2-1; 10 nucleotides line up with TRBD2. V lost 3 bases, J lost 4 bases, and 4 bases stayed unmatched. CDR3 length: 15 residues. CDR1 SGHRS and CDR2 YFSETQ come from the germline V gene. The CDR3 loop is CASSWGTSAYNEQFF. The DNA of the CDR3 is TGCGCCAGCAGCTGGGGGACTAGCGCATACAATGAGCAGTTCTTC.